This TCR beta chain was observed in a study of blood T cell repertoires in COVID-19. Study in general: Sources were T cells, B-cell-depleted T cells, or PBMCs; the material itself was cDNA or gDNA.

Profiled with immunoSEQ multiplex PCR; TCRdb holds only in-frame clones, not every one. This repertoire shows about 400,000 clones, approximately 90% found once; its top ten account for around 0.91%. The CDR3 contains 15 residues. CDR1 and CDR2 from the germline V gene are LGHNT and FRNRAP. V was clipped by 5 bases and J by 1 base, with 9 bases between them. This chain links TRBV12-5 with TRBJ2-6, with D possibly matching TRBD1 (6 bases). Sequenced: PBMCs or T cells enriched from blood (not recorded which). This clonotype was sampled from a woman aged 25 to 39 with acute COVID-19. The CDR3 region is CASGPGASGANVLTF. The CDR3, as DNA: TGTGCTAGTGGTCCAGGGGCTTCTGGGGCCAACGTCCTGACTTTC.